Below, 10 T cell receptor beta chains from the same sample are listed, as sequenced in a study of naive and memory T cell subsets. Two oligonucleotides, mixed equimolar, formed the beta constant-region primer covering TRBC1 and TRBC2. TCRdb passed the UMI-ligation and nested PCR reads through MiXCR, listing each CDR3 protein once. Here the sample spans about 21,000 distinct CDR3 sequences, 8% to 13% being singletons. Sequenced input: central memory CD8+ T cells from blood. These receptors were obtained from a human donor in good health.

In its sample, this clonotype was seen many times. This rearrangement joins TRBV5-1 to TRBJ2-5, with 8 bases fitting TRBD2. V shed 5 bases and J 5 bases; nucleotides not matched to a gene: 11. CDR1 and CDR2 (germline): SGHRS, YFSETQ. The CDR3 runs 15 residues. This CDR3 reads CASRTGESGSETQYF. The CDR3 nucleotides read TGCGCCAGCAGGACCGGGGAGAGCGGGAGTGAGACCCAGTACTTC. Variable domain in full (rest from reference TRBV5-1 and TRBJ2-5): KAGVTQTPRYLIKTRGQQVTLSCSPISGHRSVSWYQQTPGQGLQFLFEYFSETQRNKGNFPGRFSGRQFSNSRSEMNVSTLELGDSALYLCASRTGESGSETQYFGPGTRLLVL.

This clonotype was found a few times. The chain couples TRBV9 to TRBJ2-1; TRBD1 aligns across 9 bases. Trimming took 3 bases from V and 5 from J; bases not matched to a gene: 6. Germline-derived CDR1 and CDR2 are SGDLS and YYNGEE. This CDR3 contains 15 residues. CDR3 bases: TGTGCCAGCAGCGCCAACAGGGGGCAAGACAATGAGCAGTTCTTC. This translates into CASSANRGQDNEQFF.

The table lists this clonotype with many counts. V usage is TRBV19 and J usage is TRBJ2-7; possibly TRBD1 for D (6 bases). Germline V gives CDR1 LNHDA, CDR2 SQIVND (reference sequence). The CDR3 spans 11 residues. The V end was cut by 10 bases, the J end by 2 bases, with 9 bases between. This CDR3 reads CATRDTYEQYF. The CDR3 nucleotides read TGTGCCACACGGGACACCTACGAGCAGTACTTC.

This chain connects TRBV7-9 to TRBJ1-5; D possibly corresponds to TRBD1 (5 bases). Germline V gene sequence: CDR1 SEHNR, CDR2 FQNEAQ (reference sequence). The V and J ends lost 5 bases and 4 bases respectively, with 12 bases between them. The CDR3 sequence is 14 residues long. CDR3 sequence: CASSDRQKNQPQHF. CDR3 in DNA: TGTGCCAGCAGCGACCGACAGAAGAATCAGCCCCAGCATTTT.

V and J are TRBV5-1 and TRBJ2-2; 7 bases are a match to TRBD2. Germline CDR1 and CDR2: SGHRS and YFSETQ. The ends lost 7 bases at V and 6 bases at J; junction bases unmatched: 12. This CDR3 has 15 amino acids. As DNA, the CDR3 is TGCGCCAGCTTGGGCAGCGGGACCCACTCCGGGGAGCTGTTTTTT. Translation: CASLGSGTHSGELFF.

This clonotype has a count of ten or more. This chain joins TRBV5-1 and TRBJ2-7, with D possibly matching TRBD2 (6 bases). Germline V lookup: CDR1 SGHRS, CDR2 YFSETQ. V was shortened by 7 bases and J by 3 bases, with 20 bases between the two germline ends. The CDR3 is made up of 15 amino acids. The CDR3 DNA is TGCGCCAGCTCTACCACCCTGGAGGGCCTCTACGAGCAGTACTTC. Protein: CASSTTLEGLYEQYF. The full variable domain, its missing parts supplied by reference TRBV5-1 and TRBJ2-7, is KAGVTQTPRYLIKTRGQQVTLSCSPISGHRSVSWYQQTPGQGLQFLFEYFSETQRNKGNFPGRFSGRQFSNSRSEMNVSTLELGDSALYLCASSTTLEGLYEQYFGPGTRLTVT.

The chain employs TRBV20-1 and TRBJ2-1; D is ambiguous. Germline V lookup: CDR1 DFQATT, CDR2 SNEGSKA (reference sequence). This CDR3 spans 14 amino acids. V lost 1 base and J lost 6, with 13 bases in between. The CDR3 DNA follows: TGCAGTGCTAGAGCAATAGGTGAATCCAATGAGCAGTTCTTC. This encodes CSARAIGESNEQFF.

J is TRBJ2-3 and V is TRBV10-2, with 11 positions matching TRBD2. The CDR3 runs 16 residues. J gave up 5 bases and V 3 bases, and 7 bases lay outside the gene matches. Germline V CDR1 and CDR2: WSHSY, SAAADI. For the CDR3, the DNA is TGCGCCAGCAGTGACTCTCTAGCGGGAGGCGGAGATACGCAGTATTTT. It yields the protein CASSDSLAGGGDTQYF.

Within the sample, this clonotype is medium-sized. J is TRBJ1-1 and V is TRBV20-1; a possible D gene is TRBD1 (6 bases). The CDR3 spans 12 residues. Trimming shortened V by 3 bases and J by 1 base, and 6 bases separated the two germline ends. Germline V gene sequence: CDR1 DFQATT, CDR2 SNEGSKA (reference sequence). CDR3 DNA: TGCAGTGCTAGGGGGGCGAACACTGAAGCTTTCTTT. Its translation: CSARGANTEAFF.

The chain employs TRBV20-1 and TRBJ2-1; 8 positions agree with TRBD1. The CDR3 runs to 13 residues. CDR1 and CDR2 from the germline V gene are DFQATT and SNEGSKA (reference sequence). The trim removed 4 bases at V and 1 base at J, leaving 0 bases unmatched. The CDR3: CSANRGSYNEQFF. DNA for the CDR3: TGCAGTGCTAACAGGGGGTCCTACAATGAGCAGTTCTTC.